The 23 T cell receptor beta chains in this list originate from one sample, sequenced in a study of T cells after yellow fever vaccination. TCRdb redid the calling of the 5' RACE reads with MiXCR, one entry per CDR3 protein. The profile shows under 600,000 distinct CDR3 sequences, roughly 22% of them singletons. This specimen was PBMCs, taken 21 days after the first yellow fever vaccination. The origin of the receptors is a man between 18 and 35 years old who received the YFV17D yellow fever vaccine.

This clonotype was counted a few times. This chain joins TRBV20-1 and TRBJ1-4; TRBD1 matches at 8 bases. The trim removed 4 bases at V and 5 bases at J, leaving 3 bases unmatched. The CDR3 covers 13 residues. CDR1 and CDR2 (germline): DFQATT, SNEGSKA (reference sequence). Here the CDR3 DNA reads TGCAGTGCTAACAGGGGGTGGAATGAAAAACTGTTTTTT. As protein: CSANRGWNEKLFF.

The chain has TRBV5-5 and TRBJ2-7; no definite D call. Germline loops: CDR1 SGHKS, CDR2 YYEKEE (reference sequence). The CDR3 is made up of 15 amino acids. V lost 0 bases and J lost 0, with 10 bases in between. The CDR3 protein is CASSLALGSSYEQYF. CDR3 bases: TGTGCCAGCAGCTTGGCCCTAGGGTCCTCCTACGAGCAGTACTTC.

With respect to this clonotype: This is likely a read error, given that the CDR3 carries no conserved phenylalanine or tryptophan at its end. V and J are TRBV7-9 and TRBJ2-5; D may be TRBD1 or TRBD2 (6 bases each). CDR3 length: 12 residues. Germline loops: CDR1 SEHNR, CDR2 FQNEAQ (reference sequence). V dropped 6 bases and J dropped 7 bases, with 12 bases sitting between them. CDR3 sequence (DNA): TGTGCCAGCAGACCGGGGGCAGGGACCCAGTACATC. Its protein product is CASRPGAGTQYI.

This clonotype was seen more than once but under ten times. The gene calls are TRBV7-3 and TRBJ1-1; D is undetermined. The CDR3 has 15 residues. Trimming took 6 bases from V and 0 from J, leaving 14 bases between them. Germline CDR1 and CDR2: SGHTA and FQGTGA. The CDR3 is CASSRRADLNTEAFF. The DNA of the CDR3 is TGTGCCAGCAGTAGGAGGGCAGATCTGAACACTGAAGCTTTCTTT. The full variable domain, its missing parts supplied by reference TRBV7-3 and TRBJ1-1, is GAGVSQTPSNKVTEKGKYVELRCDPISGHTALYWYRQSLGQGPEFLIYFQGTGAADDSGLPNDRFFAVRPEGSVSTLKIQRTERGDSAVYLCASSRRADLNTEAFFGQGTRLTVV.

The chain links TRBV7-6 to TRBJ2-5; D ambiguous. V dropped 5 bases and J dropped 4 bases, with 14 bases sitting between them. Germline values: CDR1 SGHVS, CDR2 FNYEAQ. The CDR3 is 14 residues long. CDR3 region: CASSPVSFAETQYF. In nucleotides, the CDR3 is TGTGCCAGCAGCCCAGTGAGCTTCGCAGAGACCCAGTACTTC.

The rearrangement uses TRBV24-1 and TRBJ2-1; 10 bases align to TRBD1. This CDR3 region has 16 residues. Trimming removed 7 bases from V and 2 bases from J; junction bases left unmatched: 7. Germline CDR1 KGHDR, CDR2 SFDVKD. The CDR3 DNA is TGTGCCACCAGGGGAAGACAGGGGGCCGCCTACAATGAGCAGTTCTTC. Translation: CATRGRQGAAYNEQFF.

J is TRBJ2-1 and V is TRBV7-9; tentatively, D is TRBD1 or TRBD2 (6 bases each). Trimming cost V 10 bases and J 0 bases, with 13 bases left between them. The CDR3 runs to 14 residues. Looked up from germline, CDR1 is SEHNR and CDR2 is FQNEAQ (reference sequence). The CDR3 is CAIRGQNSYNEQFF. In DNA form, the CDR3 reads TGTGCCATTCGGGGGCAGAACTCCTACAATGAGCAGTTCTTC.

This chain joins TRBV9 and TRBJ2-5, with 8 bases aligning to TRBD2. V gave up 0 bases and J gave up 5 bases; unmatched junction bases: 6. Germline V gene lookup returns CDR1 SGDLS and CDR2 YYNGEE. This CDR3 comprises 15 residues. CDR3 coding DNA: TGTGCCAGCAGCGTAGCTGGGACTAGTGGTGAGACCCAGTACTTC. Its translation is CASSVAGTSGETQYF.

This clonotype has more than one count but fewer than ten. This chain links TRBV6-2 or TRBV6-3 with TRBJ1-5; D not certain. The CDR3 is made up of 15 amino acids. V was cut by 6 bases and J by 0 bases, with 12 bases left in between. Germline CDR1 is MNHEY and CDR2 is SVGEGT. CDR3 amino acids: CASSHGRLSNQPQHF. The CDR3 region has the DNA TGTGCCAGCAGCCACGGACGGCTTAGCAATCAGCCCCAGCATTTT.

This clonotype has a handful of counts. The chain joins TRBV18 to TRBJ1-1, with 7 bases identical to TRBD1. The germline gives CDR1 KGHSH, CDR2 LQKENI. The junction had 7 bases not matched to a gene; V was cut back by 6 bases and J by 0 bases. The CDR3 has 15 residues. The CDR3 sequence is CASSSGGTMNTEAFF. DNA for the CDR3: TGTGCCAGCTCGTCAGGGGGAACCATGAACACTGAAGCTTTCTTT.

The chain carries TRBV12-3 or TRBV12-4 and TRBJ2-5, with D possibly TRBD2 on 6 matching bases. Between the trimmed V and J ends, which lost 6 bases and 7 bases, there was a span of 9 bases. This CDR3 is built from 11 residues. The CDR3 DNA reads TGTGCCAGCAGCCAGGAGGGGACCCAGTACTTC. Translated, it gives CASSQEGTQYF.

The genes are TRBV29-1 and TRBJ2-1; TRBD1 or TRBD2 may be the D gene (5 bases each). CDR1 SQVTM and CDR2 ANQGSEA come from the germline V gene. The CDR3 sequence is 19 residues long. Trimming took 4 bases from V and 0 from J, leaving 25 bases between them. The CDR3 bases are TGCAGCGTTGCCCGCCCCGGGCGTGGGACCGTGAGCTCCTACAATGAGCAGTTCTTC. Translation: CSVARPGRGTVSSYNEQFF.

This clonotype was recorded a few times. The chain carries TRBV9 and TRBJ1-6; D not resolved. CDR1 is SGDLS and CDR2 is YYNGEE in the germline V gene. Between the trimmed V and J ends, which lost 0 bases and 8 bases, there was a span of 6 bases. The CDR3 has 13 amino acids. The CDR3 is CASSVERDSPLHF. Written as DNA, the CDR3 is TGTGCCAGCAGCGTAGAGAGGGATTCACCCCTCCACTTT.

This rearrangement joins TRBV25-1 to TRBJ1-3, with D tentatively TRBD1 (6 bases). V dropped 3 bases and J dropped 4 bases, with 10 bases sitting between them. The CDR3 contains 14 residues. CDR1 MGHDK and CDR2 SYGVNS come from the germline V gene. For the CDR3, the DNA is TGTGCCAGCAGTGATACCAGGGGAGGAAACACCATATATTTT. Its translation is CASSDTRGGNTIYF.

In this sample, this clonotype turned up a few times. The V and J genes are TRBV7-9 and TRBJ1-5, with unresolved D. This CDR3 comprises 14 residues. Germline CDR1 reads SEHNR; CDR2 reads FQNEAQ (reference sequence). Trimming stripped 1 base from V and 4 bases from J, with 8 bases between. The CDR3 is CASSLGAVNQPQHF. CDR3 DNA sequence: TGTGCCAGCAGCTTAGGAGCAGTTAATCAGCCCCAGCATTTT.

This clonotype was observed at least ten times. The chain carries TRBV20-1 and TRBJ1-2; 9 bases fit TRBD1. V lost 2 bases, J lost 1 base, and 5 bases stayed unmatched. The CDR3 is 15 residues long. Germline V gene data show CDR1 as DFQATT and CDR2 as SNEGSKA (reference sequence). This CDR3 reads CSARTHRGLNYGYTF. The DNA of the CDR3 is TGCAGTGCTAGAACGCACAGGGGGCTTAACTATGGCTACACCTTC.

This clonotype was picked up one time. The chain recombines TRBV10-3 with TRBJ1-5, with 9 bases aligning to TRBD1. The CDR3 loop spans 14 amino acids. V was clipped by 8 bases and J by 7 bases; unmatched bases: 9. Per the germline V gene, CDR1 is ENHRY and CDR2 is SYGVKD. The CDR3 bases are TGTGCCATCGGACAGGGGCAGTCTCGGCAGCCCCAGCATTTT. Its translation: CAIGQGQSRQPQHF.

This clonotype was found a few times. This sequence joins TRBV7-2 and TRBJ1-1; D unclear. The CDR3 sequence is 14 residues long. Deletions cut 1 base from V and 6 bases from J, with 12 bases between. The germline V gene encodes CDR1 SGHTA and CDR2 FQGNSA. The DNA for the CDR3 is TGTGCCAGCAGCTTAGGGCAGTTCATCCCTGAAGCTTTCTTT. Protein: CASSLGQFIPEAFF.

The chain couples TRBV20-1 to TRBJ2-5; maybe TRBD2 (7 bases). V lost 5 bases and J lost 4, with 20 bases in between. Germline-derived CDR1 and CDR2 are DFQATT and SNEGSKA (reference sequence). The CDR3 is made up of 15 amino acids. The CDR3 nucleotides are TGCAGTGCTCCCCGAGGGGGGGGCCGGGCAGAGACCCAGTACTTC. This encodes CSAPRGGGRAETQYF.

A few counts support this clonotype. This chain joins TRBV10-2 and TRBJ1-2, with D perhaps matching TRBD1 (5 bases). CDR3 length: 14 amino acids. In germline, CDR1 is WSHSY, CDR2 SAAADI. Trimming took off 3 bases at V and 7 bases at J, with 15 bases between the two ends. The CDR3 coding sequence is TGCGCCAGCAGTGAAGGGAGGGGCACAAGTGGCTACACCTTC. Its translation: CASSEGRGTSGYTF.

The rearrangement joins TRBV5-5 to TRBJ1-5; 9 nucleotides agree with TRBD1. Germline lookup yields CDR1 SGHKS and CDR2 YYEKEE (reference sequence). This CDR3 is built from 14 residues. With V trimmed by 3 bases and J by 9 bases, 7 bases remained unmatched. CDR3 nucleotides: TGTGCCAGCAGCTCCGGGACAGGGCAGCTGCCCCAGCATTTT. Translating gives CASSSGTGQLPQHF.

This clonotype has a handful of counts. The rearrangement uses TRBV19 and TRBJ2-7; D could derive from TRBD1 or TRBD2 (5 bases each). Germline V gene data show CDR1 as LNHDA and CDR2 as SQIVND (reference sequence). Trimming pared 10 bases from V and 3 bases from J, leaving 16 bases between. The CDR3 sequence is 13 residues long. The CDR3 region is CATSGRGSYEQYF. As DNA, the CDR3 is TGTGCCACATCGGGCCGGGGCAGCTACGAGCAGTACTTC.

The chain is built from TRBV6-5 and TRBJ2-7; D is perhaps TRBD2 (6 bases). CDR1 is MNHEY and CDR2 is SVGAGI in the germline V gene. This CDR3 is 14 amino acids long. V gave up 0 bases and J gave up 6 bases, with 12 bases separating them. The CDR3 bases are TGTGCCAGCAGTTACTCGCTTGGAGCGGGCGAGCAGTACTTC. It translates to CASSYSLGAGEQYF.